Listed below are T cell receptor beta chains from one sample, sequenced in a study of T cell repertoires in cytomegalovirus infection. TCRdb reprocessed the reads via MiXCR and lists one record per CDR3 protein. Among around 170,000 distinct CDR3 sequences listed, about 15% were seen once. Sequenced sample: PBMCs. The receptors here all came from a human donor in good health (CMV status not recorded). Some clones in this sample may be carry-over from other donors' samples. The CDR3 runs from the conserved cysteine through the conserved F or W. D genes are given only for firm matches. The size of a clone is reported for some rows only, either as once, few or many, or as a class for expanded clones.

size | J | D | V | CDR3 | DNA
- | TRBJ2-7 | - | TRBV29-1 | CSVEDSSYEQYF | TGCAGCGTTGAGGACAGTTCCTACGAGCAGTACTTC
many | TRBJ2-2 | - | TRBV14 | CASSQDWGTGELFF | TGTGCCAGCAGCCAAGATTGGGGCACCGGGGAGCTGTTTTTT
few | TRBJ1-1 | - | TRBV5-5 | CASSLGGTVLTEAFF | TGTGCCAGCAGCTTGGGAGGGACCGTTCTCACTGAAGCTTTCTTT
- | TRBJ1-5 | - | TRBV6-4 | CASSEASYSNQPQHF | TGTGCCAGCAGTGAGGCCAGCTATAGCAATCAGCCCCAGCATTTT
many | TRBJ2-7 | TRBD1 | TRBV4-1 | CASSQEVTATGGDEQYF | TGCGCCAGCAGCCAAGAAGTAACGGCCACAGGGGGCGACGAGCAGTACTTC
many | TRBJ1-5 | - | TRBV7-9 | CASSSLDSNQPQHF | TGTGCCAGCAGCTCCCTCGACAGCAATCAGCCCCAGCATTTT
many | TRBJ2-5 | TRBD2 | TRBV20-1 | CSARDRTSGTETQYF | TGCAGTGCTAGAGATCGCACTAGCGGGACAGAGACCCAGTACTTC
many | TRBJ1-2 | - | TRBV7-9 | CASSLSRQKSNYGYTF | TGTGCCAGCAGCTTATCACGACAGAAATCTAACTATGGCTACACCTTC
- | TRBJ2-2 | - | TRBV29-1 | CSVEDPGELFF | TGCAGCGTTGAAGATCCCGGGGAGCTGTTTTTT
few | TRBJ1-4 | - | TRBV27 | CASSLRGAGFEKLFF | TGTGCCAGCAGTTTAAGAGGGGCAGGGTTTGAAAAACTGTTTTTT
- | TRBJ2-2 | - | TRBV28 | CASSPGGEGELFF | TGTGCCAGCAGTCCTGGGGGAGAAGGGGAGCTGTTTTTT
few | TRBJ1-1 | - | TRBV7-9 | CASSPPRYTEAFF | TGTGCCAGCAGCCCCCCGCGCTACACTGAAGCTTTCTTT
many | TRBJ2-2 | - | TRBV7-2 | CASSFNWNTGELFF | TGTGCCAGCAGCTTTAACTGGAACACCGGGGAGCTGTTTTTT
many | TRBJ2-5 | TRBD2 | TRBV27 | CASSLSSGRGGETQYF | TGTGCCAGCAGTTTATCTAGCGGGAGGGGGGGAGAGACCCAGTACTTC
many | TRBJ1-1 | - | TRBV7-9 | CASSSQLKERGTNTEAFF | TGTGCCAGCAGCTCCCAGTTAAAGGAAAGGGGGACGAACACTGAAGCTTTCTTT
many | TRBJ1-5 | TRBD1 | TRBV7-2 | CASSLEGQGGQPQHF | TGTGCCAGCAGCTTAGAGGGACAGGGAGGGCAGCCCCAGCATTTT
many | TRBJ1-2 | TRBD1 | TRBV7-9 | CASSTGDYGYTF | TGTGCCAGCAGCACAGGGGACTATGGCTACACCTTC
many | TRBJ1-2 | - | TRBV12-3/TRBV12-4 | CASRGGTPSYGYTF | TGTGCCAGCAGAGGTGGGACGCCTAGCTATGGCTACACCTTC
many | TRBJ2-2 | - | TRBV7-2 | CASSLDRPSTGELFF | TGTGCCAGCAGCCTTGACAGGCCCTCGACCGGGGAGCTGTTTTTT